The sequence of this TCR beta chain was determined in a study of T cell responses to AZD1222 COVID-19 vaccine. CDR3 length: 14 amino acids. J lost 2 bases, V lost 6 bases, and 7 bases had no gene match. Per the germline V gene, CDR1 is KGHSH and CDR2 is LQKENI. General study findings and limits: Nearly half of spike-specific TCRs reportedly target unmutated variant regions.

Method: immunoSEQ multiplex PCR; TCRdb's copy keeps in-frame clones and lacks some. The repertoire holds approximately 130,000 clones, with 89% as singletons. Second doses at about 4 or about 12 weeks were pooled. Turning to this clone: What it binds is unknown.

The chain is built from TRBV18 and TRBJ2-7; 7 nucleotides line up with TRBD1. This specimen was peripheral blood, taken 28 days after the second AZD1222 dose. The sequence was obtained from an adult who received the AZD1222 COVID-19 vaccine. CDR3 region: CASSPGTDAYEQYF. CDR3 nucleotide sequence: TGTGCCAGCTCCCCTGGGACAGACGCCTACGAGCAGTACTTC.